This T cell receptor beta chain was identified in a study of blood T cell repertoires in COVID-19. In the original processing: Reference gene primers were amplified, and this amplification served to estimate nucleated cell counts. Using immunoSEQ multiplex PCR, the repertoire was profiled, and TCRdb retains in-frame clones only, with some absent. V, J and clone size reflect that table, while D and trimming were determined from the DNA. Among some 20,000 clones listed, around 89% were seen once. Trimming removed 3 bases from V and 3 bases from J; junction bases left unmatched: 7. The CDR3 is 14 residues long. CDR1 and CDR2 (germline): DFQATT, SNEGSKA (reference sequence). This clone appeared a single time.

The TCR comes from a woman aged 60-75 years with active COVID-19. The chain carries TRBV20-1 and TRBJ2-7, with 8 bases aligning to TRBD1. Material for sequencing was peripheral blood. The CDR3: CSASGDRGRYEQYF. The CDR3 DNA is TGCAGTGCTAGTGGAGACAGGGGTCGCTACGAGCAGTACTTC.